These 27 T cell receptor beta chains were all obtained from the same sample, sequenced in a study of monozygotic twins with inflammatory bowel disease. From its re-call of the 5' RACE reads, TCRdb lists each CDR3 protein once, without DNA. Its clone listing holds hundreds of thousands of distinct CDR3 sequences. Sequenced: blood. The receptors were gathered from a human donor with ulcerative colitis or Crohn's disease, or a healthy co-twin of an affected twin (not recorded which).

The gene calls are TRBV11-2 and TRBJ1-1. Germline loops: CDR1 SGHAT, CDR2 FQNNGV. This CDR3 contains 13 residues. CDR3: CASSLPGSGSAFF.

The gene calls are TRBV2 and TRBJ2-5; TCRdb selects TRBD1, and the lack of DNA leaves this call unchecked. CDR3 length: 15 residues. Germline V gives CDR1 SNHLY, CDR2 FYNNEI. CDR3: CASSEFSQGRETQYF.

The J gene is TRBJ1-3, the V gene TRBV9; TCRdb outputs TRBD1, but without DNA this stays unchecked. This CDR3 spans 14 amino acids. CDR1 and CDR2 (germline): SGDLS, YYNGEE. This CDR3 is CASSSGQGARKLDF.

The genes are TRBV30 and TRBJ2-3; TCRdb indicates TRBD2, and absent DNA this call remains unverified. Per the germline V gene, CDR1 is GTSNPN and CDR2 is SVGIG (reference sequence). This CDR3 contains 15 residues. The CDR3 here is CAWSGGLPNTDTQYF.

This chain uses TRBV7-8 with TRBJ1-6; TCRdb's assignment of TRBD1 cannot be checked, as there is no DNA. The CDR3 covers 15 residues. CDR1 and CDR2 (germline): SGHVS, FQNEAQ. The chain's CDR3 is CASSLGGGSNSPLHF.

The chain couples TRBV5-1 to TRBJ2-6. The CDR3 loop spans 17 amino acids. Germline V CDR1 and CDR2: SGHRS, YFSETQ. This CDR3 reads CASSLGHPSSGANVLTF.

V and J are TRBV30 and TRBJ1-5; TCRdb calls TRBD1, which cannot be checked without DNA. Germline V gene lookup returns CDR1 GTSNPN and CDR2 SVGIG (reference sequence). The CDR3 runs to 15 residues. The CDR3 region is CAWSVRTGVNQPQHF. Combining the CDR3 with reference TRBV30 and TRBJ1-5 gives the whole variable domain SQTIHQWPATLVQPVGSPLSLECTVEGTSNPNLYWYRQAAGRGLQLLFYSVGIGQISSEVPQNLSASRPQDRQFILSSKKLLLSDSGFYLCAWSVRTGVNQPQHFGDGTRLSIL.

This rearrangement joins TRBV3-1 to TRBJ2-7; with no DNA, the TCRdb D assignment of TRBD2 cannot be verified. The CDR3 extends over 15 amino acids. CDR1 and CDR2 (germline): LGHDT, YNNKEL (reference sequence). This chain's CDR3 is CASSRTDRGSYEQYF.

V and J are TRBV6-5 and TRBJ2-1. Per germline, CDR1 MNHEY and CDR2 SVGAGI. The CDR3 totals 16 residues. CDR3 sequence: CASSSRLAESYNEQFF.

The chain joins TRBV19 to TRBJ1-1. In germline, CDR1 is LNHDA, CDR2 SQIVND (reference sequence). This CDR3 region has 14 residues. The CDR3 reads CASSIAGRDTEAFF.

The V call is TRBV20-1, the J call TRBJ2-1; TCRdb proposes TRBD1, but this gene call is untestable without DNA. Germline V CDR1 and CDR2: DFQATT, SNEGSKA (reference sequence). The CDR3 spans 16 residues. CDR3: CSARDRVTGGTGEQFF.

CDR3 region: CAISRDREGTEAFF. This chain connects TRBV10-3 to TRBJ1-1; TCRdb gives TRBD1 as the D gene, but with no DNA this cannot be confirmed. CDR1 ENHRY and CDR2 SYGVKD come from the germline V gene. The CDR3 sequence is 14 residues long.

The chain carries TRBV5-1 and TRBJ1-1; with no DNA, the TCRdb D assignment of TRBD1 cannot be verified. The CDR3 runs to 18 residues. The V gene's germline CDR1 is SGHRS and CDR2 YFSETQ. CDR3 sequence: CASSLVKGGLGMNTEAFF.

V and J are TRBV7-2 and TRBJ1-6; the TCRdb call, TRBD1, lacks DNA for checking. This CDR3 region has 17 residues. Germline CDR1 is SGHTA and CDR2 is FQGNSA. CDR3 residues: CASSLPTGTGGRSPLHF.

The rearrangement joins TRBV5-4 to TRBJ2-1. The length of the CDR3 is 15 residues. Germline assignment: CDR1 SGHNT and CDR2 YYREEE (reference sequence). The chain's CDR3 is CASSPRQSSYNEQFF.

This CDR3 is CASSSTGTGGFYEQYF. The V gene is TRBV12-3 or TRBV12-4, the J gene TRBJ2-7; TCRdb designates TRBD1, a call that cannot be tested without DNA. The CDR3 totals 16 residues.

The V gene is TRBV29-1, the J gene TRBJ2-1; checking the TCRdb D call of TRBD2 is not possible without DNA. Germline values: CDR1 SQVTM, CDR2 ANQGSEA. The CDR3 loop spans 17 amino acids. This CDR3 reads CSVEASGGTSSYNEQFF.

V gene TRBV5-1 combines with J gene TRBJ2-7. The CDR3 loop spans 13 amino acids. Germline-derived CDR1 and CDR2 are SGHRS and YFSETQ. The CDR3 region is CASSFNRAYEQYF. Together with reference TRBV5-1 and TRBJ2-7, the CDR3 gives the full variable domain: KAGVTQTPRYLIKTRGQQVTLSCSPISGHRSVSWYQQTPGQGLQFLFEYFSETQRNKGNFPGRFSGRQFSNSRSEMNVSTLELGDSALYLCASSFNRAYEQYFGPGTRLTVT.

The chain joins TRBV7-9 to TRBJ1-5; absent DNA, TCRdb's TRBD1 call cannot be checked. This CDR3 is built from 15 residues. Germline CDR1 SEHNR, CDR2 FQNEAQ (reference sequence). CDR3 sequence: CASSSDGQGGQPQHF.

CDR3 sequence: CASSFGLAGALGEQFF. The J gene is TRBJ2-1, the V gene TRBV11-2; TCRdb reports TRBD2, a call that lacks DNA to check it against. The germline V gene has CDR1 SGHAT and CDR2 FQNNGV. This CDR3 has 16 amino acids.

CDR3 in amino acids: CASRASGPNQPQHF. V usage is TRBV7-9 and J usage is TRBJ1-5. The CDR3 length is 14 residues. Germline lookup yields CDR1 SEHNR and CDR2 FQNEAQ (reference sequence). Full variable domain (remainder filled in from reference TRBV7-9 and TRBJ1-5): DTGVSQNPRHKITKRGQNVTFRCDPISEHNRLYWYRQTLGQGPEFLTYFQNEAQLEKSRLLSDRFSAERPKGSFSTLEIQRTEQGDSAMYLCASRASGPNQPQHFGDGTRLSIL.

The chain carries TRBV7-2 and TRBJ1-5. Germline V gene data show CDR1 as SGHTA and CDR2 as FQGNSA. The length of the CDR3 is 14 residues. The CDR3 region is CASSLISSNQPQHF.

V gene TRBV5-5 combines with J gene TRBJ1-4; lacking DNA, the TRBD1 call made by TCRdb goes unchecked. This CDR3 has 12 amino acids. Germline lookup yields CDR1 SGHKS and CDR2 YYEKEE (reference sequence). CDR3 residues: CASSRDWEALFF.

The chain has TRBV18 and TRBJ1-5; TCRdb indicates TRBD1, and absent DNA this call remains unverified. The germline CDR1 and CDR2 sequences are KGHSH and LQKENI. The CDR3 has 15 amino acids. This chain's CDR3 is CASSPGGPRSQPQHF.

CDR3 protein: CSASPRQAGVNQPQHF. V gene TRBV20-1 combines with J gene TRBJ1-5; absent DNA, TCRdb's TRBD1 call cannot be checked. Germline CDR1 and CDR2: DFQATT and SNEGSKA (reference sequence). CDR3 length equals 16 residues.

The chain combines TRBV12-3 or TRBV12-4 with TRBJ2-2; TCRdb's assignment of TRBD1 cannot be checked, as there is no DNA. The CDR3 is 12 amino acids. CDR3: CASIKGPGELFF.

This chain connects TRBV4-1 to TRBJ2-1; lacking DNA, the TRBD2 call made by TCRdb goes unchecked. Germline loops: CDR1 MGHRA, CDR2 YSYEKL. The CDR3 totals 16 residues. CDR3 residues: CASSQVELAGDNEQFF.